The rows below give T cell receptor beta chains drawn from one sample of a study of OX40 agonist ivuxolimab in advanced cancers. Libraries were prepared by immunoSEQ multiplex PCR; TCRdb keeps only in-frame clonotypes and omits some of them. Seen here are more than 80,000 clones, 90% to 95% observed once, and the top ten hold about 0.27%. The sample consisted of CD4+ or CD8+ T cells sorted from blood, taken in a trial of the OX40 agonist ivuxolimab. These receptors were obtained from an adult with an advanced solid tumor such as melanoma, head and neck, liver or kidney cancer. Both conserved end residues are trimmed from each CDR3.

j_call	v_call	cdr3_aa
TRBJ2-4	TRBV30	AWSVVWGSKNIQY
TRBJ1-1	TRBV27	ASSQWDRGTEAF
TRBJ1-6	TRBV6-6	ASSPPNSPLH
TRBJ2-3	TRBV7-2	ASSLVNWGTDTQY
TRBJ2-5	TRBV5-6	ASSLTGFETQY
TRBJ2-5	TRBV11-3	ASSLGWQETQY
TRBJ2-1	TRBV27	ASSLRPRGNNEQF
TRBJ1-5	TRBV2	ASSGQGDQPQH
TRBJ1-4	TRBV28	ASSSGQDFNEKLF
TRBJ1-6	TRBV28	ASSFRGNSPLH
TRBJ1-2	TRBV6-5	AGSWTGRRDGYT
TRBJ1-2	TRBV5-5	ASSFGRGDYGYT
TRBJ2-1	TRBV5-1	ASSLAGGQASEQF
TRBJ1-5	TRBV6-5	ASSRDSYSNQPQH
TRBJ1-2	TRBV19	ASSSTGDTYGYT
TRBJ2-4	TRBV6-5	ASSYLPGQQNIQY
TRBJ2-3	TRBV7-9	ASSIPGTSGGRQY
TRBJ2-1	TRBV30	AWSGPGAGGYYNEQF
TRBJ2-7	TRBV18	ASSNLQSSGSSYEQY
TRBJ2-5	TRBV7-3	ASSLTPGVETQY
TRBJ1-2	TRBV9	ASSVGTGGYYGYT
TRBJ1-1	TRBV6-5	ASSYRRGYTEAF
TRBJ1-6	TRBV5-1	ASSLGQGGWNSPLH
TRBJ2-7	TRBV13	ASSHTTYEQY
TRBJ2-7	TRBV2	ASSERQGATYEQY
TRBJ2-4	TRBV7-2	ASSPGAAENIQY
TRBJ2-3	TRBV5-1	ASSYAGVSGADTQY
TRBJ2-5	TRBV9	ASSVGGLEQETQY
TRBJ1-5	TRBV15	ATSSRSGSGQPQH
TRBJ1-2	TRBV28	ATRGTGGVDYGYT
TRBJ1-2	TRBV6-5	ASSYSPGQGVDGYT
TRBJ2-1	TRBV11-2	ASSLVVGGQF
TRBJ2-3	TRBV6-5	ASSYDNTDTQY
TRBJ1-1	TRBV7-9	ASSLGRAAPEAF
TRBJ2-3	TRBV11-2	ASRTYFAGATDTQY
TRBJ2-1	TRBV6-6	ASSPQRQGSEQF
TRBJ1-5	TRBV6-6	ASSQWQQPQH
TRBJ2-7	TRBV6-5	ASSYSTGTYEQY
TRBJ1-2	TRBV21-1	ASSKAHWTTELYGYT
TRBJ2-5	TRBV7-2	ASSLDPKKTQY
TRBJ1-1	TRBV11-2	ASSPDRVGTEAF
TRBJ2-5	TRBV2	ASSEEGTGKETQY
TRBJ1-3	TRBV6-5	ASSYSIQTQGNTIY
TRBJ2-1	TRBV11-3	ASSVSGDLSYNEQF
TRBJ2-1	TRBV18	ASSPGLNNEQF
TRBJ2-2	TRBV9	ASSVTSGGAVGELF
TRBJ1-2	TRBV11-3	ASSLVGYGYT
TRBJ1-5	TRBV27	ASSLLAVNQPQH
TRBJ1-3	TRBV19	ASSKADTSGNTIY
TRBJ2-1	TRBV6-5	ASSYSRGGLNEQF
TRBJ1-2	TRBV4-1	ASSASGSTHTANYGYT
TRBJ2-1	TRBV29-1	SVVGGLAVYNEQF
TRBJ1-6	TRBV30	ALQGANSPLH
TRBJ1-2	TRBV6-6	ASSFLDVDYGYT
TRBJ2-7	TRBV4-2	ASSRALLSYYEQY
TRBJ1-5	TRBV28	ASSRSDRFYQPQH
TRBJ2-3	TRBV29-1	SAIQGTDTQY